The subject of this entry is one TCR beta chain. Its antigen remains unknown. This record belongs to a study of T cell repertoires in cytomegalovirus infection. Study-wide points: Of the TCR beta families, the public ones yielded a cumulative frequency that identified carriers of CMV plus the relevant HLA.

One entry per CDR3 protein, called by TCRdb with MiXCR from the reads. The sample yields about 37,000 distinct CDR3 sequences, 40% to 65% seen once. This CDR3 is built from 12 residues. Trimming stripped 6 bases from V and 8 bases from J, with 11 bases between. Germline V gene data show CDR1 as MNHGY and CDR2 as SAAAGT. This chain connects TRBV6-8 to TRBJ2-1; D call uncertain. This receptor was taken from a human donor in good health (CMV status not recorded). Some clones in this sample may be carry-over from other donors' samples. Sequenced material: CD8+ T cells from cultured PBMCs, taken from culture after CMV antigen stimulation. The CDR3 sequence is CASRASRDEQFF. DNA of the CDR3: TGTGCCAGCAGGGCCTCAAGGGATGAGCAGTTCTTC.